The clone carrying this T cell receptor (beta chain) has a handful of counts. The sample is drawn from a study of patients and donors after allogeneic stem cell transplantation. TCRdb re-analysed the RT-PCR reads in MiXCR, keeping a single row per CDR3 protein. The sample lists 920,000 or so distinct CDR3 sequences, 15% to 20% seen once, with 6% in the top ten. The CDR3 has 15 amino acids. Germline CDR1 reads SEHNR; CDR2 reads FQNEAQ (reference sequence). The V end was cut by 5 bases, the J end by 9 bases, with 20 bases between. Sequencing was done on a sample of blood, either unsorted or a sorted T cell fraction (not recorded which). V is TRBV7-9 and J is TRBJ2-1; D possibly corresponds to TRBD2 (7 bases). This clonotype originated in a human donor who was either an allogeneic HSCT recipient or a stem cell or donor lymphocyte infusion donor (not recorded which). It is not recorded whose cells these are; they may come from a transplant donor. CDR3 protein: CASSPGRGPLGEQFF. CDR3 sequence (DNA): TGTGCCAGCAGCCCTGGGCGGGGGCCGCTCGGTGAGCAGTTCTTC. Full variable domain (rest looked up from reference TRBV7-9 and TRBJ2-1): DTGVSQNPRHKITKRGQNVTFRCDPISEHNRLYWYRQTLGQGPEFLTYFQNEAQLEKSRLLSDRFSAERPKGSFSTLEIQRTEQGDSAMYLCASSPGRGPLGEQFFGPGTRLTVL.